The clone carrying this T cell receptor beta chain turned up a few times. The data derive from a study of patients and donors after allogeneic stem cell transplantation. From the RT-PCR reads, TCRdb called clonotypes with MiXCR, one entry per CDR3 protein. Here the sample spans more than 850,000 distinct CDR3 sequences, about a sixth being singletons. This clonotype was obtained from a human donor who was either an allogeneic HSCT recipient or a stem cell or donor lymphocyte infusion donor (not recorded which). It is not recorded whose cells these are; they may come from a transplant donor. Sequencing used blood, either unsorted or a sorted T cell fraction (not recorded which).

DNA for the CDR3: TGCGCCAGCAGCCTACGACTGCCCCAAGAGACCCAGTACTTC. Protein: CASSLRLPQETQYF. The chain is built from TRBV5-1 and TRBJ2-5; no firm D call. Per germline, CDR1 SGHRS and CDR2 YFSETQ. The CDR3 is made up of 14 amino acids. The V end lost 4 bases, the J end lost 1 base, and 11 bases lay between the germline ends.